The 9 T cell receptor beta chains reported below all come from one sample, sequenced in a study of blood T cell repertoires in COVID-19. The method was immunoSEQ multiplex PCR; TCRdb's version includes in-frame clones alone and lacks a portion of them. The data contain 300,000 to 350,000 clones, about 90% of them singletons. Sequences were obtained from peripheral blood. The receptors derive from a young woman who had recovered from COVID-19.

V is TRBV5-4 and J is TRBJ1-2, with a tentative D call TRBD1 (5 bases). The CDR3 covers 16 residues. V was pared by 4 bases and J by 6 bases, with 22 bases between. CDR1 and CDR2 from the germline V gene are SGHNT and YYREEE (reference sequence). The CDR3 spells CASSQTPQTVFDGYTF. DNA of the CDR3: TGTGCCAGCAGCCAAACACCCCAGACAGTATTCGATGGCTACACCTTC.

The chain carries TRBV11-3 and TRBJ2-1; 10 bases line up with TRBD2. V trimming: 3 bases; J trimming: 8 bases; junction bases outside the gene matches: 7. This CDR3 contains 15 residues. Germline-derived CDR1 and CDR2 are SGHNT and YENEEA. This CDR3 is CASSFGLAGVDEQFF. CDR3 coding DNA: TGTGCCAGCAGCTTTGGGCTAGCGGGAGTTGATGAGCAGTTCTTC.

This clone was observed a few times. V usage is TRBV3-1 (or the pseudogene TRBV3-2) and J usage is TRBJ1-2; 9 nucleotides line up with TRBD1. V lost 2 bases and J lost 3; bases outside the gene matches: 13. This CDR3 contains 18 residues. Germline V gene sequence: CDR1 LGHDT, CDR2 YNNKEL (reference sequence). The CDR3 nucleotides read TGTGCCAGCAGCCAAAGCAGGGACAGGGTCCCGGTTTACTATGGCTACACCTTC. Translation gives CASSQSRDRVPVYYGYTF.

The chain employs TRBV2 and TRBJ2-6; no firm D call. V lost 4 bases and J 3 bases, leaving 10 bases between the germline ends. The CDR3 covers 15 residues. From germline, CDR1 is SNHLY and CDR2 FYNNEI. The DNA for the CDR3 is TGTGCCAGCAGTGCCCAAGGAGTTGGGGCCAACGTCCTGACTTTC. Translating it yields CASSAQGVGANVLTF.

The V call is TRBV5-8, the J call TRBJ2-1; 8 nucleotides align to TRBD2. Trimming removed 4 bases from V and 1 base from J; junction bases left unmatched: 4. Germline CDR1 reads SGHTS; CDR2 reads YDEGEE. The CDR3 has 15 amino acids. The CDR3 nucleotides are TGTGCCAGCAGCCGCGGGAGGCTGTCCTACAATGAGCAGTTCTTC. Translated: CASSRGRLSYNEQFF.

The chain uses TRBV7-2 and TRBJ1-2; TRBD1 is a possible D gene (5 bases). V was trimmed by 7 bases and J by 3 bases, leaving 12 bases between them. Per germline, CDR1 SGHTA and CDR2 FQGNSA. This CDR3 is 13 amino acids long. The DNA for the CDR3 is TGTGCCAGCACCCCAAGCAGGGACTATGGCTACACCTTC. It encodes CASTPSRDYGYTF.

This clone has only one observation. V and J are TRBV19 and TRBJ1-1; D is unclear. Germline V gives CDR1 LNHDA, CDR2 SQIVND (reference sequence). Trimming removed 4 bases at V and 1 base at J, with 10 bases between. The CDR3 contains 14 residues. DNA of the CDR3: TGTGCCAGTAGTACCTTTGGGAGGAACACTGAAGCTTTCTTT. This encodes CASSTFGRNTEAFF.

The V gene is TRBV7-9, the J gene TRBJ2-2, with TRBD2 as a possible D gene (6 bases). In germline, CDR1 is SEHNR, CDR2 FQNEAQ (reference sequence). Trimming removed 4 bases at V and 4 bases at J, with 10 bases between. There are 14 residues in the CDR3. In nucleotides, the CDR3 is TGTGCCAGCAGCTATCCGGGAGTCACCGGGGAGCTGTTTTTT. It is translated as CASSYPGVTGELFF.

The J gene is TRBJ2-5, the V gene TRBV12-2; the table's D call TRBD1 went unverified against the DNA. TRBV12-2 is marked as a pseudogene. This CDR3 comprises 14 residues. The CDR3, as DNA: TGTGCAAGTCGCTCGCAGACAGCCCAAGAGACCCAGTACTTC. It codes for CASRSQTAQETQYF.